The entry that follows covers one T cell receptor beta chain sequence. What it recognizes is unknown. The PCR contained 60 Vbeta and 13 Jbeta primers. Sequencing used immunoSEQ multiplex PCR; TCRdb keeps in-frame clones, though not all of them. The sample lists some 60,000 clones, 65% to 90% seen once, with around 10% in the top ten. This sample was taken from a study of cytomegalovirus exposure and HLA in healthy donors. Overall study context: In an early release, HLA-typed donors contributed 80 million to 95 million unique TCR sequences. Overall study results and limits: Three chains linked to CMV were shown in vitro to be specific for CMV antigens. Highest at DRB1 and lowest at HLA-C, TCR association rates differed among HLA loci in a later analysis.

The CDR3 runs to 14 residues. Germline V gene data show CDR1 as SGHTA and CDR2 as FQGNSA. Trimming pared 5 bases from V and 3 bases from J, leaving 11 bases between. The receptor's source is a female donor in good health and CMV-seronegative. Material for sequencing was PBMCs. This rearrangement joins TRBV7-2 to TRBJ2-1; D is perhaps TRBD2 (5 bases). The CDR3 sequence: CASSRARDYNEQFF. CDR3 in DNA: TGTGCCAGCAGCCGCGCCCGGGACTACAATGAGCAGTTCTTC.